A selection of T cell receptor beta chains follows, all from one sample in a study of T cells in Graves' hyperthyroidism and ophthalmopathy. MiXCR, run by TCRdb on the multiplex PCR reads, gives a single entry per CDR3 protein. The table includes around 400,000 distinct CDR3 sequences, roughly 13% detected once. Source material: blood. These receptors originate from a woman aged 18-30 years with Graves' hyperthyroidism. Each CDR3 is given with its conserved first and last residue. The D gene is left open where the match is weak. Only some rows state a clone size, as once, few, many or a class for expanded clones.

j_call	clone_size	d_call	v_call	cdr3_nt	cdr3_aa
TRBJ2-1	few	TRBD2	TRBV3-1	TGTGCCAGCAGTCTTAGACGGGGGGGCGTAACCTACAATGAGCAGTTCTTC	CASSLRRGGVTYNEQFF
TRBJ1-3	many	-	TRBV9	TGTGCCAGCAGCCGCTGGGGGGAGGCTGGAAACACCATATATTTT	CASSRWGEAGNTIYF
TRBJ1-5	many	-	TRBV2	TGTGCCAGCAGTGGGACACTTCAGCCCCAGCATTTT	CASSGTLQPQHF
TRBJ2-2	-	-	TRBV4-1	TGCGCCAGCAGCCAAGTCTCGCGGGGCTGGCAAAAGGTCACCGGGGAGCTGTTTTTT	CASSQVSRGWQKVTGELFF
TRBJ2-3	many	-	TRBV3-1	TGTGCCAGCAGCCAAGATGGGACTCCAGCCACAGATACGCAGTATTTT	CASSQDGTPATDTQYF
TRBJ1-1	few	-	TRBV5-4	TGTGCCAGCAGCTTGGGGGGGGTGAGGGCTGAAGCTTTCTTT	CASSLGGVRAEAFF
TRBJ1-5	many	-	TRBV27	TGTGCCAGCAGTTTAAGGACGGGATATCAGCCCCAGCATTTT	CASSLRTGYQPQHF
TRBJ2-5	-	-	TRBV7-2	TGTGCCAGCAGCAGGACAAGGGGACCAGAGACCCAGTACTTC	CASSRTRGPETQYF
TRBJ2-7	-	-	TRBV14	TGTGCCAGCAGCCAAGATGAAGGCGTCTCCTACGAGCAGTACTTC	CASSQDEGVSYEQYF
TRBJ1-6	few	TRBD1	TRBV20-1	TGCAGTGCTAGAGGACAGGGGCGGAATTCACCCCTCCACTTT	CSARGQGRNSPLHF
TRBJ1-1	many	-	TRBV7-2	TGTGCCAGCAGCTTTCGACAGGAGGCTGAAGCTTTCTTT	CASSFRQEAEAFF
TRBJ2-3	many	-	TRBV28	TGTGCCAGCGGGATAAGCACAGATACGCAGTATTTT	CASGISTDTQYF
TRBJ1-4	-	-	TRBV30	TGTGCCTGGAGTGATCGAGGGGGGGCTAATGAAAAACTGTTTTTT	CAWSDRGGANEKLFF
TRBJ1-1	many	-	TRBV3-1	TGTGCCAGCAGCCAAGGAAAGGGGGTGAACACTGAAGCTTTCTTT	CASSQGKGVNTEAFF
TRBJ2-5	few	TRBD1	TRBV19	TGTGCCAGCGCACACAGGGGGATCCAAGAGACCCAGTACTTC	CASAHRGIQETQYF
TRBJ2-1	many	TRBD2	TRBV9	TGTGCCAGCAGCACTGGGACTAGCGGGAGAGGTAATGAGCAGTTCTTC	CASSTGTSGRGNEQFF
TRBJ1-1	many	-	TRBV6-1	TGTGCCAGCAGTGAAGTGAGGACAAGGATAACTGAAGCTTTCTTT	CASSEVRTRITEAFF
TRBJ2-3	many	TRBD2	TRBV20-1	TGCAGTGCCGGGGGGGGCGGTGGGTCAGATACGCAGTATTTT	CSAGGGGGSDTQYF
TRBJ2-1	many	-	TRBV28	TGTGCCAGCCGACAAACGGGACTTCGCCTCCGGAATGAGCAGTTCTTC	CASRQTGLRLRNEQFF
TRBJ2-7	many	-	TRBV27	TGTGCCAGCAGTTGGCAGCAGGGACGTCTGGCCTACGAGCAGTACTTC	CASSWQQGRLAYEQYF
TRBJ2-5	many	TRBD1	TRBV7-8	TGTGCCAGCAGAGCCGGGACAGCCTTACAAGAGACCCAGTACTTC	CASRAGTALQETQYF
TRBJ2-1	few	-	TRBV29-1	TGCAGCGTTCCGGGAGCGGTCGAGCAGTTCTTC	CSVPGAVEQFF
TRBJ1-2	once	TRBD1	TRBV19	TGCCCCGCAGCAGGGGGATATGGCTACACCTTC	CPAAGGYGYTF
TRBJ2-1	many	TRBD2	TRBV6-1	TGTGCCAGCAGTAAGATAGCGGGAGCTCCTACAATGACCCTCTTC	CASSKIAGAPTMTLF
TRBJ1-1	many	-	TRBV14	TGTGCCAGCAGAGGACAGCTCAACACTGAAGCTTTCTTT	CASRGQLNTEAFF
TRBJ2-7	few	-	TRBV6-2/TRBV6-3	TGTGCCAGCAGTATTACAGGGTCCCACGAGCAGTACTTC	CASSITGSHEQYF
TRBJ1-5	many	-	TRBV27	TGTGCCAGCAGTTTAGGGCTAGGCAGACCGGATCAGCCCCAGCATTTT	CASSLGLGRPDQPQHF
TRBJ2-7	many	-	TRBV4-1	TGCGCCAGCAGCCCCGTAATCCAGCCCCGGGCCTACGAGCAGTACTTC	CASSPVIQPRAYEQYF
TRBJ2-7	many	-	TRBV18	TGTGCCAGCTCACCAATGGACAGCCGGGAGCAGTACTTC	CASSPMDSREQYF
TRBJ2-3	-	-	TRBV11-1	TGTGCCAGCAGCTTAGACAGGTTTGGAGCAGATACGCAGTATTTT	CASSLDRFGADTQYF
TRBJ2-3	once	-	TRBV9	TGTGCCAGCAGCGTAGAAAACGGGGGAGGTGGAGCAGATACGCAGTATTTT	CASSVENGGGGADTQYF
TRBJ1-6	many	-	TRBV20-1	TGCAGTGCTCCAGGGGACGAATATAATTCACCCCTCCACTTT	CSAPGDEYNSPLHF
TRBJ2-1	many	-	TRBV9	TGTGCCAGCAGCGTAGGGGGGCCAGTCGGCCCTGAGCAGTTCTTC	CASSVGGPVGPEQFF
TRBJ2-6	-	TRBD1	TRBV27	TGTGCCAGCAGTGAGGCCGACAGGGCTGGGGCCAACGTCCTGACTTTC	CASSEADRAGANVLTF
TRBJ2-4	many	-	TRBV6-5	TGTGCCAGCAGTTACTCGAGGGGGGACAAAAAAAACATTCAGTACTTC	CASSYSRGDKKNIQYF
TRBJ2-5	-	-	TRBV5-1	TGCGCCAGCAGCTACTTCCTCACCAGGGAGACCCAGTACTTC	CASSYFLTRETQYF
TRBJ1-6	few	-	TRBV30	TGTGCCTGGACCGGGGGTTTCGATAATTCACCCCTCCACTTT	CAWTGGFDNSPLHF
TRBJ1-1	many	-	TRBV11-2	TGTGCCAGCAGCTTATACGCTCAGGGTGGCCCTGAAGCTTTCTTT	CASSLYAQGGPEAFF
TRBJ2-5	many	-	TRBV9	TGTGCCAGCAGCCCTAAAGGAGGTAGCCCAGAGACCCAGTACTTC	CASSPKGGSPETQYF
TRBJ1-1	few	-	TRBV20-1	TGCAGTCAATCAAGGGCCCCGGGGGCTGAAGCTTTCTTT	CSQSRAPGAEAFF
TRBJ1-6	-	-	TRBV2	TGTGCCAGCCCGGGACAAGGCGATTCACCCCTCCACTTT	CASPGQGDSPLHF
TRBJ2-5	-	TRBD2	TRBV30	TGTGCCTGGAGTAGCGGTAGCGGGAGGGCCAAGGGAGAGACCCAGTACTTC	CAWSSGSGRAKGETQYF
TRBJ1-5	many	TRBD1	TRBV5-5	TGTGCCAGCAGCCCTCATGGGGGAGGGGGCGGTCAGCCCCAGCATTTT	CASSPHGGGGGQPQHF
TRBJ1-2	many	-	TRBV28	TGTGCCAGCAGCCTAGCTAACTATGGCTACACCTTC	CASSLANYGYTF
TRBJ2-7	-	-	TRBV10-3	TGTGCCATCAGTGAGTCTACAGGGGAGGACGAGCAGTACTTC	CAISESTGEDEQYF
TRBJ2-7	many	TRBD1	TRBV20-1	TGCAGTGCTAGGGAGGGACAGGGGGCGGAAGAGCAGTACTTC	CSAREGQGAEEQYF
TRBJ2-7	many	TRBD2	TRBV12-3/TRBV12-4	TGTGCCAGCAGGTTGGGGGGGGGTTCCTACGAGCAGTACTTC	CASRLGGGSYEQYF
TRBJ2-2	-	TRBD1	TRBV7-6	TGTGCCAGCAGCTTAGCGCGAGGGGGCCTCCTGAACACCGGGGAGCTGTTTTTT	CASSLARGGLLNTGELFF
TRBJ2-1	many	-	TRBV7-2	TGTGCCAGCAGCACGGACCGCTCCTACAATGAGCAGTTCTTC	CASSTDRSYNEQFF
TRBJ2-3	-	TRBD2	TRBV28	TGTGCCAGCAGCCACGTGTTGGCTAGCGGGGGGGTGAGCACAGATACGCAGTATTTT	CASSHVLASGGVSTDTQYF
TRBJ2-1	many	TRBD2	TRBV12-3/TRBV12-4	TGTGCCAGCAGTTTAGCCGGGACTACTAGGAATGAGCAGTTCTTC	CASSLAGTTRNEQFF
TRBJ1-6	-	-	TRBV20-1	TGCAGTGCTAGACATCTAGGGGTCAGTTCACCCCTCCACTTT	CSARHLGVSSPLHF